This TCR beta chain was sequenced during a study of beta chain features in type 1 diabetes. Isolated RNA was reverse transcribed in full, so expressed TCRB transcripts were sequenced. Assay used: immunoSEQ multiplex PCR; TCRdb lists only in-frame clones, some missing. The data show 600,000 to 650,000 clones, about a sixth seen once. The CDR3 spans 15 residues. V lost 0 bases and J lost 1, with 10 bases in between. The germline V gene encodes CDR1 SGHTA and CDR2 FQGTGA. The sample comprised naive CD4+ T cells from blood. The origin of this receptor is a man aged 18 to 30 in good health. This chain uses TRBV7-3 with TRBJ2-7; TRBD2 is a possible D gene (6 bases). In nucleotides, the CDR3 is TGTGCCAGCAGCTTAACCTTCGGGGGTTCCTACGAGCAGTACTTC. It codes for CASSLTFGGSYEQYF. The variable domain in full, completed from reference TRBV7-3 and TRBJ2-7, reads GAGVSQTPSNKVTEKGKYVELRCDPISGHTALYWYRQSLGQGPEFLIYFQGTGAADDSGLPNDRFFAVRPEGSVSTLKIQRTERGDSAVYLCASSLTFGGSYEQYFGPGTRLTVT.